This TCR beta chain came from a study of blood T cell repertoires in COVID-19. Study overall: The United States, Italy and Spain provided the acute and convalescent COVID-19 samples. Sources were T cells, B-cell-depleted T cells, or PBMCs; the material itself was cDNA or gDNA.

Produced via immunoSEQ multiplex PCR; TCRdb's table is partial and in-frame only. The sample has 200,000 or so clones; 88% are singletons. The CDR3 extends over 14 amino acids. With 0 bases removed from V and 5 bases from J, the gap between germline ends came to 9 bases. Per germline, CDR1 SGHNT and CDR2 YYREEE (reference sequence). The clonotype originates from a man aged 45-65 years with COVID-19, enrolled during active disease. J is TRBJ2-1 and V is TRBV5-4; D is undetermined. Sequenced material: peripheral blood. CDR3 sequence reads: CASSLELLNNEQFF. Written as DNA, the CDR3 is TGTGCCAGCAGCTTGGAACTTCTTAACAATGAGCAGTTCTTC.